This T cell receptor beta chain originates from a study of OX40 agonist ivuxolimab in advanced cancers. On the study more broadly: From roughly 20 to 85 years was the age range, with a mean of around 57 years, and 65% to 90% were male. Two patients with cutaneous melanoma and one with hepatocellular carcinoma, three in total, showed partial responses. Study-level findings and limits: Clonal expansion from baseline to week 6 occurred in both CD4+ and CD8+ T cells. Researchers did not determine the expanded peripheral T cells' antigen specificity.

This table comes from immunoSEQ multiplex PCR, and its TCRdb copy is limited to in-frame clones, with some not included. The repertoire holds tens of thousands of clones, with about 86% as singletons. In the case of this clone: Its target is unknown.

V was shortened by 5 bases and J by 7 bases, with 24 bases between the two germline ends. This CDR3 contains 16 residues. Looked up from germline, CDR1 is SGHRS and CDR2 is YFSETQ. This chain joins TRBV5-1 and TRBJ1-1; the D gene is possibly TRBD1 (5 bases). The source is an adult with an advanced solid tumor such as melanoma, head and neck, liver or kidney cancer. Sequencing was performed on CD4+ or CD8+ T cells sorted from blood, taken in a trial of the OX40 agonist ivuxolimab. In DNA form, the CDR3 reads TGCGCCAGCAGTCTCTCGGGACCTCCGAAAATAAATGAAGCTTTCTTT. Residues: CASSLSGPPKINEAFF. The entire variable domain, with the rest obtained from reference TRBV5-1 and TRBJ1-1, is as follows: KAGVTQTPRYLIKTRGQQVTLSCSPISGHRSVSWYQQTPGQGLQFLFEYFSETQRNKGNFPGRFSGRQFSNSRSEMNVSTLELGDSALYLCASSLSGPPKINEAFFGQGTRLTVV.